One T cell receptor beta chain is described in this entry. Its antigen is currently unknown. These data belong to a study of PD-L1 blockade in urothelial cancer. Study-wide context: T cells were recovered from blood samples at a median of approximately 150,000.

Findings and limits, study-wide: By 3 weeks, tumor-associated blood clones had expanded more in durable-benefit patients.

Time point here: peripheral blood 6 weeks after treatment start. Pretreatment and on-treatment samples were taken, numbering 1 to 8 per patient. The V gene end was trimmed by 5 bases and the J gene end by 0 bases; junction bases not matched to a gene: 5. Germline CDR1 SEHNR, CDR2 FQNEAQ (reference sequence). CDR3 length: 16 amino acids. Generated by immunoSEQ multiplex PCR, the TCRdb table keeps only in-frame clones and is missing some. This repertoire shows about 30,000 clones, about 88% found once; its top ten account for about 7.8%. V usage is TRBV7-9 and J usage is TRBJ2-2, with TRBD2 identical over 8 bases. This receptor was identified in a man older than 75 with urothelial cancer. The material was PBMCs, obtained around atezolizumab (anti-PD-L1) treatment. CDR3 DNA sequence: TGTGCCAGCAGCCGCACGGGGGGGGCGAACACCGGGGAGCTGTTTTTT. It encodes CASSRTGGANTGELFF.